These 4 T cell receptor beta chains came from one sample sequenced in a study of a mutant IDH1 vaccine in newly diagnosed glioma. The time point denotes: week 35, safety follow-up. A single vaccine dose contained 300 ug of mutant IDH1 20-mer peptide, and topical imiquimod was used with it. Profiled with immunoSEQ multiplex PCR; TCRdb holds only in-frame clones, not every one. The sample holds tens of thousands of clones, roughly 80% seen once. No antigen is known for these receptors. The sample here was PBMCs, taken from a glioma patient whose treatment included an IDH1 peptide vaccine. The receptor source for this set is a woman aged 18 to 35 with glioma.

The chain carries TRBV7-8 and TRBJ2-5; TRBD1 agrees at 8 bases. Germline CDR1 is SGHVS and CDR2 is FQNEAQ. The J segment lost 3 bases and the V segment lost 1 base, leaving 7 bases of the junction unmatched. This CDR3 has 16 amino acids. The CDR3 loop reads CASSLGLGQGKETQYF. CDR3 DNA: TGTGCCAGCAGCTTAGGTTTAGGACAGGGCAAAGAGACCCAGTACTTC.

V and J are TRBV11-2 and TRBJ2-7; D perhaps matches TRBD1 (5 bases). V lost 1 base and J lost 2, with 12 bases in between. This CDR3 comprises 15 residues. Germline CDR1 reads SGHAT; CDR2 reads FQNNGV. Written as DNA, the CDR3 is TGTGCCAGCAGCTTAGGGGCGTGGGGCGCCTACGAGCAGTACTTC. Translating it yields CASSLGAWGAYEQYF.

This CDR3 reads CSVEDTSSTDTQYF. In DNA, the CDR3 is TGCAGCGTGGAGGACACATCTAGCACAGATACGCAGTATTTT. This chain connects TRBV29-1 to TRBJ2-3, with D perhaps being TRBD1 or TRBD2 (5 bases each). This CDR3 has 14 amino acids. Trimming removed 6 bases from V and 0 bases from J, with 13 bases in between. From germline, CDR1 is SQVTM and CDR2 ANQGSEA.

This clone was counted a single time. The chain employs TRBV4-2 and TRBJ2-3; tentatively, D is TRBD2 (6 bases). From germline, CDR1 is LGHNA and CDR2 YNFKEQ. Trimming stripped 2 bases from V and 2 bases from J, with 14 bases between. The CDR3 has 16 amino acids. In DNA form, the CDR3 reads TGTGCCAGCAGCCAAATTGGGGCGGGGACCACAGATACGCAGTATTTT. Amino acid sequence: CASSQIGAGTTDTQYF.